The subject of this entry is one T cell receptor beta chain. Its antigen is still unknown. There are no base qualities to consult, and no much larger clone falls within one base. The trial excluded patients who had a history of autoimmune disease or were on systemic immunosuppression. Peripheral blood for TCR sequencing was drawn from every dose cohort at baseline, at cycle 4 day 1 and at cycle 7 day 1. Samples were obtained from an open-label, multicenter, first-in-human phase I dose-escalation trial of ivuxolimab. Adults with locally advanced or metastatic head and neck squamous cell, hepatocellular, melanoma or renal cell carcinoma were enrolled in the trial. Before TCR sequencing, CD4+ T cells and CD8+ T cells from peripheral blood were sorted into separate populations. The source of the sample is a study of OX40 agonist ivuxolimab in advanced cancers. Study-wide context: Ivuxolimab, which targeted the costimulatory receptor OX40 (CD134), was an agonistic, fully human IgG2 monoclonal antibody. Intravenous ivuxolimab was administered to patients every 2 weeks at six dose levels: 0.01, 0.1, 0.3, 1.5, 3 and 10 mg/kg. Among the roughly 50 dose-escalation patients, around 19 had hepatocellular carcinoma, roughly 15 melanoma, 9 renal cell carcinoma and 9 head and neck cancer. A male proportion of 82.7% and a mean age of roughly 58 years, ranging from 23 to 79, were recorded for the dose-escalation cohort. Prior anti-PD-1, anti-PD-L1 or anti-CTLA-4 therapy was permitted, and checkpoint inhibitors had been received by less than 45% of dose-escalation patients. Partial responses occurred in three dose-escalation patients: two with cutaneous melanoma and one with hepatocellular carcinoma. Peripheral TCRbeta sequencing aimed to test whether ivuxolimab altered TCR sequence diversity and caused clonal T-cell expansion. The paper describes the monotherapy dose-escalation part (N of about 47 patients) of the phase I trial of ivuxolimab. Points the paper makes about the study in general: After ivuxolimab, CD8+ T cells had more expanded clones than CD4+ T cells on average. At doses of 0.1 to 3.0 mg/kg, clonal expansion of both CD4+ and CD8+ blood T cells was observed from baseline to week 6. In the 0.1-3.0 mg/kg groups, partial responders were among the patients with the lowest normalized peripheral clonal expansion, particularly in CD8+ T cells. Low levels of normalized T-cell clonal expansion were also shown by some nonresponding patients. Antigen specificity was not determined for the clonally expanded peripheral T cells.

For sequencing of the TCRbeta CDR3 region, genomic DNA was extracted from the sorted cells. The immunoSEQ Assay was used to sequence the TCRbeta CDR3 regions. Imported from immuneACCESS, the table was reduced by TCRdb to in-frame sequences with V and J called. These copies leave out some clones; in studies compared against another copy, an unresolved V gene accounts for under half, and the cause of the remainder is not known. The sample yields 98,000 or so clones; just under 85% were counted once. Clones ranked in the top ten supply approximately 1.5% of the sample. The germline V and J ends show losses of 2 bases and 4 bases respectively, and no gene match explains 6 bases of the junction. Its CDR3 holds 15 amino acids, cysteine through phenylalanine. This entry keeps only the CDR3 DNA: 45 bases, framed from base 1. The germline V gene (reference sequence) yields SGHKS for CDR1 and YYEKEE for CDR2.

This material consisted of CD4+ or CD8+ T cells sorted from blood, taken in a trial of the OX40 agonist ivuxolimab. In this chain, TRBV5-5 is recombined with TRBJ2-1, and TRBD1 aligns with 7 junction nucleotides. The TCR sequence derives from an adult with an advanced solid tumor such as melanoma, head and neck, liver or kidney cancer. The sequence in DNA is TGTGCCAGCAGCTTTACCGGGACAGCTTACAATGAGCAGTTCTTC. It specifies CASSFTGTAYNEQFF. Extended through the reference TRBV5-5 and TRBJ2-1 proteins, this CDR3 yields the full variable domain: DAGVTQSPTHLIKTRGQQVTLRCSPISGHKSVSWYQQVLGQGPQFIFQYYEKEERGRGNFPDRFSARQFPNYSSELNVNALLLGDSALYLCASSFTGTAYNEQFFGPGTRLTVL.